This T cell receptor beta chain emerged from a study of shared clonotypes between healthy human individuals. Execution of the assay was at deep level. Assay used: immunoSEQ multiplex PCR; TCRdb lists only in-frame clones, some missing. The table records more than 850,000 clones, more than 75% of them present only once. V lost 5 bases, J lost 1 base, and 12 bases lay in between. CDR1 is KGHSH, CDR2 LQKENI, per germline. This CDR3 spans 15 amino acids. The chain has TRBV18 and TRBJ1-3, with D tentatively TRBD1 (6 bases). The clonotype was recovered from a young man in good health. Some clones in this sample may be carry-over from other donors' samples. Input material: memory CD4+ T cells from PBMCs. The subset is: CD45RA-negative fraction. The CDR3 nucleotides are TGTGCCAGCTCATCAGGGGCGCTTTCTGGAAACACCATATATTTT. It translates to CASSSGALSGNTIYF.